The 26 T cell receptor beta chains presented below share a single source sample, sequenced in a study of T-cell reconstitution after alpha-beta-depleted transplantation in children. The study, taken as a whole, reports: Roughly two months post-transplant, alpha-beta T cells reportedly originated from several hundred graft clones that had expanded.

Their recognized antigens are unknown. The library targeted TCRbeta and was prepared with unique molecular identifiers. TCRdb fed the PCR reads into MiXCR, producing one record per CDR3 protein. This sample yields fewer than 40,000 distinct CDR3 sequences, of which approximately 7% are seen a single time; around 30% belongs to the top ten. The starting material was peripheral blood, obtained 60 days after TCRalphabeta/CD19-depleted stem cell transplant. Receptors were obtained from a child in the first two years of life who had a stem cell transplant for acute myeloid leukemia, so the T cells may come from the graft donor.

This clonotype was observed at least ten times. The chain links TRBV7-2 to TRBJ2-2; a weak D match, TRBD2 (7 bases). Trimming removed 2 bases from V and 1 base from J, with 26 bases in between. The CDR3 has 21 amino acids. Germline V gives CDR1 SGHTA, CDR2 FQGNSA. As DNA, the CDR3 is TGTGCCAGCAGCTTACGAAGGCTAGGACAGTCGGGGGGCAAGAACACCGGGGAGCTGTTTTTT. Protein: CASSLRRLGQSGGKNTGELFF.

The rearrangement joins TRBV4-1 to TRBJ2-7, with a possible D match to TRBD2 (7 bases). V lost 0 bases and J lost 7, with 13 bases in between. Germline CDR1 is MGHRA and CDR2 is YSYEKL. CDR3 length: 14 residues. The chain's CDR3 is CASSQEGGAREQYF. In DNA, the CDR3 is TGCGCCAGCAGCCAAGAGGGGGGGGCTAGGGAGCAGTACTTC.

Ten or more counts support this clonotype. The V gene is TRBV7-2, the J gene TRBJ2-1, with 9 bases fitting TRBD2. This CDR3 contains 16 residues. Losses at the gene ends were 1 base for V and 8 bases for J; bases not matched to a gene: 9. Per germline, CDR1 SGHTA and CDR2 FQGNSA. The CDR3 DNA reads TGTGCCAGCAGCTTAGTTGGTAGCGGGAGAGTGGATGAGCAGTTCTTC. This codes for CASSLVGSGRVDEQFF.

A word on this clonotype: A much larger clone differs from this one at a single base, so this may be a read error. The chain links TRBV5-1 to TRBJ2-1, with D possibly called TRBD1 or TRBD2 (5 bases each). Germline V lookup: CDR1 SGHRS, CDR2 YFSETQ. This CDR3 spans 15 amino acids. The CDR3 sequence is CAGSLEGRFWGEQFF. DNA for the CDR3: TGCGCCGGCAGCTTGGAAGGGCGGTTCTGGGGGGAGCAGTTCTTC.

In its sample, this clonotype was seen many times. The CDR3: CAIYTGELFF. The CDR3 region has the DNA TGTGCCATTTATACCGGGGAGCTGTTTTTT. This rearrangement joins TRBV11-2 to TRBJ2-2; D call uncertain. Germline V gives CDR1 SGHAT, CDR2 FQNNGV. The CDR3 length is 10 residues. Trimming removed 10 bases from V and 5 bases from J, with 5 bases in between.

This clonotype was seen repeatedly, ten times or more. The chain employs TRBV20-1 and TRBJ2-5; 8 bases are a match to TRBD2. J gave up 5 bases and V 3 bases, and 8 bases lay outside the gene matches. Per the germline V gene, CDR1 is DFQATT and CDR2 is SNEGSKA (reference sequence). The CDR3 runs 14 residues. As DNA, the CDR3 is TGCAGTGCTAGCACGCGGGAGGCGGGGGAGACCCAGTACTTC. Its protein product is CSASTREAGETQYF.

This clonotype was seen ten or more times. The CDR3 DNA follows: TGCAGTGCTAGTCGACAGTACGAGCAGTACTTC. Protein product: CSASRQYEQYF. This sequence joins TRBV20-1 and TRBJ2-7, with a weak D call TRBD1 (5 bases). Trimming left V 3 bases short and J 4 bases short, with 7 bases between. Germline loops: CDR1 DFQATT, CDR2 SNEGSKA (reference sequence). This CDR3 contains 11 residues.

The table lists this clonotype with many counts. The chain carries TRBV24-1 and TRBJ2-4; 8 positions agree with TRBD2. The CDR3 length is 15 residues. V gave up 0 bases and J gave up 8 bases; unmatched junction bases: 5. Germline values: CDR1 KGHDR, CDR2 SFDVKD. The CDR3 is CATSDLVSGRDIQYF. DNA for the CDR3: TGTGCCACCAGTGATTTGGTAAGCGGGAGAGACATTCAGTACTTC.

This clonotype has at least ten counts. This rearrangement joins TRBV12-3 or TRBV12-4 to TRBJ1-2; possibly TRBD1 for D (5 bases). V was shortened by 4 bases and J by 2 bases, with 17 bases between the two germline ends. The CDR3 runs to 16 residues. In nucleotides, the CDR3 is TGTGCCAGCAGTTCCGGACATCCGTACCCGAACTATGGCTACACCTTC. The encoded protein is CASSSGHPYPNYGYTF.

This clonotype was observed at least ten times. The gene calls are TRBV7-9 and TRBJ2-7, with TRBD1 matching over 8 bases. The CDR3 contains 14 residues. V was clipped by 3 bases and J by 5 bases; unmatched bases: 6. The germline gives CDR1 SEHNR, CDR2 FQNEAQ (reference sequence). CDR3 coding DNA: TGTGCCAGCAGCTTCGGACAGGGCCTTGACGAGCAGTACTTC. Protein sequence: CASSFGQGLDEQYF.

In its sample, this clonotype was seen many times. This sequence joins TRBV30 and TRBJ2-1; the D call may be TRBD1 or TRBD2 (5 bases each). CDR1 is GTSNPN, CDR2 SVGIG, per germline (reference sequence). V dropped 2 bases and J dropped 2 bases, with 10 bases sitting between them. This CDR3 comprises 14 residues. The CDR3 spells CAWSIGGTYNEQFF. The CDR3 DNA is TGTGCCTGGAGTATTGGGGGTACCTACAATGAGCAGTTCTTC.

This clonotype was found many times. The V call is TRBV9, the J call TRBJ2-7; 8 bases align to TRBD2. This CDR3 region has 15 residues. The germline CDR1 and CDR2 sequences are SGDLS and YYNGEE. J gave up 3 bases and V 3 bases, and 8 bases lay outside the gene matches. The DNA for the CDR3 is TGTGCCAGCAGCGACCCGGGGGGGCCCCACTACGAGCAGTACTTC. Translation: CASSDPGGPHYEQYF.

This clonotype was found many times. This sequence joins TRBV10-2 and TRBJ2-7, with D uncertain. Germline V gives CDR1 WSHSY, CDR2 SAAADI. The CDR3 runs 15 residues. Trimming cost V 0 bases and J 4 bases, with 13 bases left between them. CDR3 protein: CASSESLGQRYEQYF. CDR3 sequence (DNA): TGCGCCAGCAGTGAGTCTCTGGGTCAAAGGTACGAGCAGTACTTC.

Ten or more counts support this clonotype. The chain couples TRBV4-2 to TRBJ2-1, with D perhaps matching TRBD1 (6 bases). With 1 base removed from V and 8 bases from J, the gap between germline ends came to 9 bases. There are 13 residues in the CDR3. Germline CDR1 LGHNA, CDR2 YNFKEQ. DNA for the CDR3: TGTGCCAGCAGCCAAGCCAGGGGCGATGAGCAGTTCTTC. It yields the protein CASSQARGDEQFF.

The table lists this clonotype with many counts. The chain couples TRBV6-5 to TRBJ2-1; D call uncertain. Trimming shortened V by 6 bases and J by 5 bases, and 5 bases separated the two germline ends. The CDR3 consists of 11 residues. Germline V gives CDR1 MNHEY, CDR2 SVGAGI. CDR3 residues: CASSRNNEQFF. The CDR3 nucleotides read TGTGCCAGCAGCCGAAACAATGAGCAGTTCTTC.

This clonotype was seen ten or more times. CDR3 nucleotides: TGTGCCAGCATTCGGACAGAGAACACCGGGGAGCTGTTTTTT. It encodes CASIRTENTGELFF. V usage is TRBV6-5 and J usage is TRBJ2-2, with D perhaps TRBD1 (6 bases). The CDR3 loop spans 14 amino acids. Trimming removed 7 bases at V and 1 base at J, with 10 bases between. Germline CDR1 reads MNHEY; CDR2 reads SVGAGI.

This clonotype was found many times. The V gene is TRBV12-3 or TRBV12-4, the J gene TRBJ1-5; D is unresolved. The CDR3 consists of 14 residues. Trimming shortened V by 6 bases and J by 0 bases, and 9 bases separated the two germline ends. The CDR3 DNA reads TGTGCCAGCAGGTTGGGGTTTAGCAATCAGCCCCAGCATTTT. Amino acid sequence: CASRLGFSNQPQHF.

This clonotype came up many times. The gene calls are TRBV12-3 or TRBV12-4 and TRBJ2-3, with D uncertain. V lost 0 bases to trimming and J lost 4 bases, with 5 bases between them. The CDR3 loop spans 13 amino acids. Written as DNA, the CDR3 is TGTGCCAGCAGTTTAGCAGGGCCAGATACGCAGTATTTT. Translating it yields CASSLAGPDTQYF.

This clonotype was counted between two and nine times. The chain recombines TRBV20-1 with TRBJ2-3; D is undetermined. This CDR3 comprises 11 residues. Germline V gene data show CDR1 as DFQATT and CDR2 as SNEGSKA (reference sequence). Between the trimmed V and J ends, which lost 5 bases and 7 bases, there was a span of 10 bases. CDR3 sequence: CSAGVINTQYF. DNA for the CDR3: TGCAGTGCTGGGGTCATAAATACGCAGTATTTT.

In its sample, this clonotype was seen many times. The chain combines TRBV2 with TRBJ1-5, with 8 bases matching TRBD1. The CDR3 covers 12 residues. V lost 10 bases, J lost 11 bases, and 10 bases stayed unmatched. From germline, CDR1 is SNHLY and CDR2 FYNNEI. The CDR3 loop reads CAIQGVLGSQHF. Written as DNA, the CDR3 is TGTGCCATACAGGGGGTCTTGGGGTCCCAGCATTTT.

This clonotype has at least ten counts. The CDR3, as DNA: TGTGCCAGCAGTTTAGGGGGACGGCAAGAGACCCAGTACTTC. Its translation: CASSLGGRQETQYF. J is TRBJ2-5 and V is TRBV28, with D perhaps being TRBD1 or TRBD2 (5 bases each). Germline values: CDR1 MDHEN, CDR2 SYDVKM. This CDR3 has 14 residues. V was trimmed by 2 bases and J by 2 bases, leaving 9 bases between them. Full variable domain (remainder filled in from reference TRBV28 and TRBJ2-5): DVKVTQSSRYLVKRTGEKVFLECVQDMDHENMFWYRQDPGLGLRLIYFSYDVKMKEKGDIPEGYSVSREKKERFSLILESASTNQTSMYLCASSLGGRQETQYFGPGTRLLVL.

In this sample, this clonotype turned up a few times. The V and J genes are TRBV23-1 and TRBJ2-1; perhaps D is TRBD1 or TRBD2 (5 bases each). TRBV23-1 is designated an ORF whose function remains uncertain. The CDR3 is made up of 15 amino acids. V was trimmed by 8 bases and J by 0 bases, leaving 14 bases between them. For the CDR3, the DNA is TGCGCCAGCGCTAGGGACGGCGCCTCCTACAATGAGCAGTTCTTC. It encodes CASARDGASYNEQFF.

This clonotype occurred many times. The CDR3 loop is CASSGWGTPKETQYF. The CDR3 bases are TGTGCCAGCAGCGGGTGGGGGACACCCAAAGAGACCCAGTACTTC. V is TRBV5-6 and J is TRBJ2-5; D perhaps matches TRBD1 (6 bases). This CDR3 has 15 amino acids. Germline V CDR1 and CDR2: SGHDT, YYEEEE. V was shortened by 4 bases and J by 3 bases, with 16 bases between the two germline ends.

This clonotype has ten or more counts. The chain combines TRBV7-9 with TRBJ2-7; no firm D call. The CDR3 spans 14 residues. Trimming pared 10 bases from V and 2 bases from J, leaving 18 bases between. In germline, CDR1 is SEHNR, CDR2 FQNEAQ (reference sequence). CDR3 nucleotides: TGTGCCATCCGGAGTTCAGCGAAGACCTACGAGCAGTACTTC. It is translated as CAIRSSAKTYEQYF.

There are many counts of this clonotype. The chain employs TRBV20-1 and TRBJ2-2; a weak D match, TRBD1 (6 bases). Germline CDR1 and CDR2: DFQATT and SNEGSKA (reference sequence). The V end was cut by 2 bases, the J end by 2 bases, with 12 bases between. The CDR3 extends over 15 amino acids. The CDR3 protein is CSARLPGVNTGELFF. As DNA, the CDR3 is TGCAGTGCTAGATTGCCAGGGGTTAACACCGGGGAGCTGTTTTTT.

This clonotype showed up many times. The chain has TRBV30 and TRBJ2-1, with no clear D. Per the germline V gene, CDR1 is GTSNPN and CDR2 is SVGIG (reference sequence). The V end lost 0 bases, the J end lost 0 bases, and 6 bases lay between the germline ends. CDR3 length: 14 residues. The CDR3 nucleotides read TGTGCCTGGAGTGTTCGGAGCTCCTACAATGAGCAGTTCTTC. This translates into CAWSVRSSYNEQFF.